The sequence of this T cell receptor (beta chain) was determined in a study of blood T cell repertoires in COVID-19. Study-level information: T cells, B-cell-depleted T cells, or PBMCs supplied cDNA or gDNA.

The CDR3 extends over 16 amino acids. In the original analysis: Estimation of nucleated cell counts was performed using reference gene primer amplification. TCRdb keeps only in-frame clones here, not all; method: immunoSEQ multiplex PCR. That table supplies the V and J calls and clone size; D and trimming were determined from the DNA. Of approximately 350,000 clones in the sample, around 88% were seen once. This receptor was identified in a woman aged 55-70 years with COVID-19, enrolled during active disease. J is TRBJ1-1 and V is TRBV21-1. TRBV21-1 is assigned pseudogene status. The material sequenced was peripheral blood. CDR3 nucleotide sequence: TGTGCCAGCAGCAAAGGGGGGGAGGGTGTGAACACTGAAGCTTTCTTT. This encodes CASSKGGEGVNTEAFF.